One sample yielded the 17 T cell receptor beta chains listed below, sequenced in a study of T cell repertoires in cytomegalovirus infection. One entry per CDR3 protein, called by TCRdb with MiXCR from the reads. The table has about 830,000 distinct CDR3 sequences, 30% to 35% seen once. These receptors' antigens are unknown. The specimen was cultured CD8+ T cells from PBMCs, collected from culture after CMV antigen stimulation. These receptor sequences come from a human donor in good health (CMV status not recorded). Some clones in this sample may be carry-over from other donors' samples.

This clonotype was counted only a few times. The chain joins TRBV12-3 or TRBV12-4 to TRBJ1-1; unclear D gene. With 1 base removed from V and 8 bases from J, the gap between germline ends came to 8 bases. This CDR3 region has 12 residues. CDR3 coding DNA: TGTGCCAGCAGTTTAGGAAGTTGGGAAGCTTTCTTT. Its translation: CASSLGSWEAFF.

V gene TRBV9 combines with J gene TRBJ1-5, with D maybe TRBD1 (5 bases). Trimming cost V 0 bases and J 9 bases, with 10 bases left between them. The CDR3 spans 13 residues. Germline CDR1 is SGDLS and CDR2 is YYNGEE. CDR3 in amino acids: CASSVGGKGPQHF. The DNA for the CDR3 is TGTGCCAGCAGCGTAGGGGGGAAGGGGCCCCAGCATTTT.

This chain connects TRBV12-3 or TRBV12-4 to TRBJ2-2; no reliable D call. The CDR3 runs to 15 residues. V lost 2 bases to trimming and J lost 0 bases, with 7 bases between them. The CDR3: CASSLIPTNTGELFF. The CDR3 coding sequence is TGTGCCAGCAGTTTAATCCCGACGAACACCGGGGAGCTGTTTTTT.

V and J are TRBV12-3 or TRBV12-4 and TRBJ2-5; D gene ambiguous. This CDR3 has 12 residues. Trimming removed 2 bases from V and 6 bases from J, with 7 bases in between. CDR3 nucleotide sequence: TGTGCCAGCAGTTTAATATCGAAGACCCAGTACTTC. Amino acid sequence: CASSLISKTQYF.

Worth noting for this clonotype: One base away lies a much larger clone, so this may be a sequencing read error. The V and J genes are TRBV12-3 or TRBV12-4 and TRBJ2-2; D remains unclear. CDR3 size: 12 residues. V lost 10 bases and J 11 bases, leaving 17 bases between the germline ends. The CDR3, as DNA: TGTGCCAACACCTTCGGCTCTAAAGAGCTGTTTTTT. As protein: CANTFGSKELFF.

This rearrangement joins TRBV14 to TRBJ1-1; D gene unclear. CDR1 is SGHDN and CDR2 is FVKESK in the germline V gene. The length of the CDR3 is 13 residues. The ends were cut back, 1 base at V and 3 bases at J, with 6 bases in the middle. For the CDR3, the DNA is TGTGCCAGCAGCCAAGCCAGGCACACTGAAGCTTTCTTT. Translated, it gives CASSQARHTEAFF.

This chain joins TRBV12-3 or TRBV12-4 and TRBJ1-1; D possibly corresponds to TRBD1 (6 bases). The CDR3 has 14 amino acids. The V end lost 5 bases, the J end lost 6 bases, and 16 bases lay between the germline ends. The CDR3 bases are TGTGCCAGCAGTCCCCCAGGGGTAACAGCTGAAGCTTTCTTT. It specifies CASSPPGVTAEAFF.

Comment on this clonotype: A read error is possible here, since a much larger clone lies one base away. This CDR3 fails to terminate in the conserved phenylalanine or tryptophan, so it likely reflects a read error. V usage is TRBV7-9 and J usage is TRBJ2-1; 8 bases are a match to TRBD1. Germline lookup yields CDR1 SEHNR and CDR2 FQNEAQ (reference sequence). Losses at the gene ends were 6 bases for V and 2 bases for J; bases not matched to a gene: 9. This CDR3 contains 16 residues. The CDR3 is CASRRGQGPTYNEQFY. The CDR3 region has the DNA TGTGCCAGCAGGAGAGGACAGGGTCCAACCTACAATGAGCAGTTCTAC.

The CDR3 DNA is TGTGCCAGCAGTTACCCTAAGGACAGGGATATGACAGATACGCAGTATTTT. Translated, it gives CASSYPKDRDMTDTQYF. The chain couples TRBV6-2 or TRBV6-3 to TRBJ2-3; the match to TRBD1 covers 8 bases. The length of the CDR3 is 17 residues. Trimming at V came to 2 bases and at J to 3 bases, leaving 10 bases not matched to a gene. Germline V CDR1 and CDR2: MNHEY, SVGEGT.

In its sample, this clonotype was seen many times. The chain has TRBV6-1 and TRBJ2-7; no clear D. Germline lookup yields CDR1 MNHNS and CDR2 SASEGT. This CDR3 is 14 amino acids long. V lost 2 bases and J 3 bases, leaving 11 bases between the germline ends. This CDR3 reads CASSELLGNYEQYF. The CDR3 DNA sequence: TGTGCCAGCAGTGAACTGCTTGGCAACTACGAGCAGTACTTC.

This clonotype was recorded at least ten times. The chain carries TRBV7-8 and TRBJ1-5; tentatively, D is TRBD1 (5 bases). Germline CDR1 reads SGHVS; CDR2 reads FQNEAQ. Trimming pared 2 bases from V and 2 bases from J, leaving 10 bases between. This CDR3 has 15 amino acids. The CDR3 bases are TGTGCCAGCAGCTTAATACGGGGCCGCAATCAGCCCCAGCATTTT. Protein sequence: CASSLIRGRNQPQHF. Full variable domain (missing parts from reference TRBV7-8 and TRBJ1-5): GAGVSQSPRYKVAKRGQDVALRCDPISGHVSLFWYQQALGQGPEFLTYFQNEAQLDKSGLPSDRFFAERPEGSVSTLKIQRTQQEDSAVYLCASSLIRGRNQPQHFGDGTRLSIL.

This clonotype occurred a few times. V usage is TRBV5-5 and J usage is TRBJ1-2; 7 bases are a match to TRBD1. Germline V lookup: CDR1 SGHKS, CDR2 YYEKEE (reference sequence). The ends lost 0 bases at V and 8 bases at J; junction bases unmatched: 13. The CDR3 has 16 residues. CDR3 in amino acids: CASSLGRGRDLGGYTF. The DNA of the CDR3 is TGTGCCAGCAGCTTGGGTAGGGGGCGCGATTTAGGAGGCTACACCTTC.

The chain joins TRBV4-2 to TRBJ1-5; D is undetermined. Trimming left V 0 bases short and J 6 bases short, with 12 bases between. In germline, CDR1 is LGHNA, CDR2 YNFKEQ. This CDR3 has 15 residues. CDR3 sequence: CASSQEARISQPQHF. DNA of the CDR3: TGTGCCAGCAGCCAAGAAGCACGAATATCTCAGCCCCAGCATTTT.

J is TRBJ1-5 and V is TRBV27; D is unresolved. This CDR3 spans 16 amino acids. Trimming removed 0 bases at V and 7 bases at J, with 16 bases between. The germline V gene encodes CDR1 MNHEY and CDR2 SMNVEV (reference sequence). CDR3 sequence reads: CASSLSSPRLGQPQHF. CDR3 coding DNA: TGTGCCAGCAGTTTATCGAGCCCGCGGCTCGGACAGCCCCAGCATTTT.

This clonotype was picked up a small number of times. J is TRBJ1-1 and V is TRBV12-3 or TRBV12-4; no firm D call. This CDR3 has 14 residues. Trimming removed 3 bases from V and 5 bases from J, with 13 bases in between. The CDR3 bases are TGTGCCAGCAGTTTTCGACGGGTTAGGACTGAAGCTTTCTTT. It translates to CASSFRRVRTEAFF.

This clonotype was found a few times. The chain recombines TRBV6-2 or TRBV6-3 with TRBJ2-4; D gene ambiguous. This CDR3 region has 12 residues. The germline V gene has CDR1 MNHEY and CDR2 SVGEGT. V was trimmed by 0 bases and J by 11 bases, leaving 8 bases between them. The CDR3 spells CASSYSEIFQYF. The CDR3 nucleotides read TGTGCCAGCAGTTACTCGGAAATATTTCAGTACTTC.

CDR3: CASSLLGEIGYTF. The CDR3 DNA sequence: TGTGCCAGCAGTTTATTGGGTGAAATTGGCTACACCTTC. V gene TRBV12-3 or TRBV12-4 combines with J gene TRBJ1-2; D gene ambiguous. This CDR3 comprises 13 residues. Trimming pared 2 bases from V and 7 bases from J, leaving 11 bases between.